This TCR beta chain was observed in a study of T cells in localized non-small cell lung cancer. General study results and limits: Adjacent lung held a median 57 of the top 100 tumor clones. Clonality peaked in uninvolved adjacent lung rather than tumor.

As concerns this clone: What it binds is unknown.

This table comes from immunoSEQ multiplex PCR, and its TCRdb copy is limited to in-frame clones, with some not included. The data show more than 100,000 clones, 70% to 90% seen once. V gave up 4 bases and J gave up 2 bases, with 12 bases separating them. Per germline, CDR1 SGHDT and CDR2 YYEEEE. This CDR3 region has 14 residues. The sequenced sample was peripheral blood, obtained before any cancer treatment. The receptor was isolated from a female donor over 55 with stage I lung adenocarcinoma. The chain uses TRBV5-6 and TRBJ2-5; a weak D match, TRBD1 (6 bases). The CDR3 protein is CASSLYREQETQYF. For the CDR3, the DNA is TGTGCCAGCAGCCTCTACAGGGAACAAGAGACCCAGTACTTC. Together with reference TRBV5-6 and TRBJ2-5, the CDR3 gives the full variable domain: DAGVTQSPTHLIKTRGQQVTLRCSPKSGHDTVSWYQQALGQGPQFIFQYYEEEERQRGNFPDRFSGHQFPNYSSELNVNALLLGDSALYLCASSLYREQETQYFGPGTRLLVL.